These 32 T cell receptor beta chains share one sample of origin, sequenced in a study of CXCR3-negative and CXCR3-positive naive CD8 T cells. Carrying UMI labels, the TRB cDNA libraries were prepared through 5' RACE. TCRdb re-called the 5' RACE reads and catalogs CDR3 proteins one per entry, DNA excluded. In all, the sample yields around 90,000 distinct CDR3 sequences. Material: naive CXCR3- CD8+ T cells from blood. Documented subset: CD45RO-CCR7+CD27+CD95- naive CD8+ T cells lacking CXCR3 (TNR3-). These receptors were collected from a human donor in good health. Some clones in this sample may be carry-over from other donors' samples.

This CDR3 is CSVEARGQGSYEQYF. This chain uses TRBV29-1 with TRBJ2-7; TCRdb selects TRBD1, and the lack of DNA leaves this call unchecked. Germline CDR1 is SQVTM and CDR2 is ANQGSEA. The CDR3 length is 15 residues.

The chain joins TRBV6-5 to TRBJ1-4; TCRdb gives TRBD1 as the D gene, but with no DNA this cannot be confirmed. The germline V gene encodes CDR1 MNHEY and CDR2 SVGAGI. The CDR3 has 13 residues. CDR3 sequence reads: CASSNAGYEKLFF.

The chain joins TRBV5-1 to TRBJ1-5. In germline, CDR1 is SGHRS, CDR2 YFSETQ. The CDR3 has 14 residues. This chain's CDR3 is CASSLLPLAWPQHF.

The chain joins TRBV7-2 to TRBJ1-2. This CDR3 region has 16 residues. Germline CDR1 SGHTA, CDR2 FQGNSA. The CDR3: CASTFLPGLTNYGYTF.

V is TRBV6-2 or TRBV6-3 and J is TRBJ2-1; TCRdb designates TRBD1, a call that cannot be tested without DNA. The CDR3 is 15 residues long. The V gene's germline CDR1 is MNHEY and CDR2 SVGEGT. The CDR3 is CASSNYRTGDHEQFF.

The chain is built from TRBV13 and TRBJ2-3; TCRdb designates TRBD1, a call that cannot be tested without DNA. In germline, CDR1 is PRHDT, CDR2 FYEKMQ (reference sequence). CDR3 size: 12 residues. CDR3 in amino acids: CASSPRGDTQYF.

The CDR3 sequence is CASSAPTGLTNTGELFF. The genes are TRBV7-9 and TRBJ2-2; the TRBD2 assignment by TCRdb is unverifiable without DNA. CDR3 length equals 17 residues. Germline loops: CDR1 SEHNR, CDR2 FQNEAQ (reference sequence).

The genes are TRBV10-2 and TRBJ2-5; lacking DNA, the TRBD2 call made by TCRdb goes unchecked. CDR3 length equals 15 residues. Germline lookup yields CDR1 WSHSY and CDR2 SAAADI. The CDR3 spells CASSELLANQETQYF.

The chain uses TRBV20-1 and TRBJ1-2; TCRdb's D call, TRBD1, is unchecked because there is no DNA. The CDR3 contains 15 residues. Per germline, CDR1 DFQATT and CDR2 SNEGSKA (reference sequence). The CDR3 loop is CSARDSGAGNYGYTF.

The rearrangement uses TRBV13 and TRBJ2-2. Per germline, CDR1 PRHDT and CDR2 FYEKMQ (reference sequence). This CDR3 is built from 16 residues. This CDR3 reads CASSLDGWVNTGELFF.

V and J are TRBV7-9 and TRBJ2-7; TCRdb's D call of TRBD1 is untestable without DNA. The CDR3 has 16 amino acids. Germline V gene lookup returns CDR1 SEHNR and CDR2 FQNEAQ (reference sequence). The CDR3 sequence: CASSLAQRGPSYEQYF.

This chain links TRBV13 with TRBJ2-1. This CDR3 contains 14 residues. The germline V gene has CDR1 PRHDT and CDR2 FYEKMQ (reference sequence). The CDR3 reads CASSLRISYNEQFF.

The V call is TRBV28, the J call TRBJ2-7. This CDR3 contains 14 residues. Per the germline V gene, CDR1 is MDHEN and CDR2 is SYDVKM. The chain's CDR3 is CASSLGRIPYEQYF.

The chain carries TRBV7-9 and TRBJ2-1; the TCRdb call, TRBD1, lacks DNA for checking. The germline V gene has CDR1 SEHNR and CDR2 FQNEAQ (reference sequence). This CDR3 comprises 14 residues. The CDR3 spells CASSSGYVGDEQFF.

The chain is built from TRBV9 and TRBJ2-7. The V gene's germline CDR1 is SGDLS and CDR2 YYNGEE. The CDR3 is 14 residues long. The CDR3: CASSGLQGPYEQYF. The full variable domain, in which reference TRBV9 and TRBJ2-7 provide the parts outside the CDR3, is DSGVTQTPKHLITATGQRVTLRCSPRSGDLSVYWYQQSLDQGLQFLIQYYNGEERAKGNILERFSAQQFPDLHSELNLSSLELGDSALYFCASSGLQGPYEQYFGPGTRLTVT.

The chain combines TRBV29-1 with TRBJ1-1. Germline V gene lookup returns CDR1 SQVTM and CDR2 ANQGSEA. This CDR3 is 11 amino acids long. CDR3 in amino acids: CSVALNTEAFF.

The chain's CDR3 is CASKNWARSSYGYTF. The chain has TRBV6-5 and TRBJ1-2; checking the TCRdb D call of TRBD1 is not possible without DNA. The CDR3 is 15 amino acids. Germline-derived CDR1 and CDR2 are MNHEY and SVGAGI.

The genes are TRBV7-9 and TRBJ1-2; lacking DNA, the TRBD1 call made by TCRdb goes unchecked. This CDR3 comprises 19 residues. Per germline, CDR1 SEHNR and CDR2 FQNEAQ (reference sequence). This chain's CDR3 is CASSLGAWTGGQRAYGYTF.

This chain links TRBV7-8 with TRBJ2-5; TCRdb proposes TRBD2, but this gene call is untestable without DNA. The CDR3 runs 15 residues. The germline CDR1 and CDR2 sequences are SGHVS and FQNEAQ. The CDR3 reads CASSLGAGGEETQYF.

V gene TRBV29-1 combines with J gene TRBJ2-1; TCRdb lists TRBD1, though no DNA is available to test this call. CDR3 length: 12 residues. CDR1 and CDR2 (germline): SQVTM, ANQGSEA. The CDR3: CSVVSQGNEQFF.

The chain combines TRBV11-2 with TRBJ1-1. The CDR3 sequence is 17 residues long. CDR1 is SGHAT and CDR2 is FQNNGV in the germline V gene. The CDR3 sequence is CASSYVRDSGPNTEAFF. Filled out from reference TRBV11-2 and TRBJ1-1, the complete variable domain reads EAGVAQSPRYKIIEKRQSVAFWCNPISGHATLYWYQQILGQGPKLLIQFQNNGVVDDSQLPKDRFSAERLKGVDSTLKIQPAKLEDSAVYLCASSYVRDSGPNTEAFFGQGTRLTVV.

The rearrangement joins TRBV6-5 to TRBJ2-7; TCRdb names TRBD2, which stays unverified in the absence of DNA. Germline V lookup: CDR1 MNHEY, CDR2 SVGAGI. This CDR3 region has 16 residues. CDR3 sequence reads: CASRSFAGEPRYEQYF.

The chain employs TRBV18 and TRBJ1-5; lacking DNA, the TRBD1 call made by TCRdb goes unchecked. CDR3 size: 17 residues. Per germline, CDR1 KGHSH and CDR2 LQKENI. This CDR3 is CASSPWGRGESNQPQHF.

The rearrangement uses TRBV14 and TRBJ2-1; lacking DNA, the TRBD1 call made by TCRdb goes unchecked. The germline gives CDR1 SGHDN, CDR2 FVKESK. CDR3 length: 17 residues. The CDR3 reads CASSRGGAGLAYNEQFF.

The chain joins TRBV5-1 to TRBJ1-1; TCRdb returns TRBD1, unconfirmable since there is no DNA. CDR1 SGHRS and CDR2 YFSETQ come from the germline V gene. This CDR3 contains 14 residues. CDR3 residues: CASSAGWGSTEAFF.

The chain recombines TRBV11-3 with TRBJ2-2; no DNA is available, so the TRBD1 call from TCRdb remains unchecked. The length of the CDR3 is 15 residues. Germline CDR1 and CDR2: SGHNT and YENEEA. The CDR3 is CASSSRQANTGELFF.

J is TRBJ2-7 and V is TRBV21-1. TRBV21-1 is designated a pseudogene. The CDR3 has 12 amino acids. The CDR3 protein is CASSKLDYEQYF.

The J gene is TRBJ2-7, the V gene TRBV12-3 or TRBV12-4; no DNA is available, so the TRBD2 call from TCRdb remains unchecked. The CDR3 is made up of 13 amino acids. The CDR3 reads CASSLSLRSEQYF.

This CDR3 reads CASSDSSGGANEQFF. This sequence joins TRBV6-4 and TRBJ2-1; as DNA is missing, the TRBD2 call by TCRdb cannot be tested. CDR1 and CDR2 from the germline V gene are MRHNA and SNTAGT. This CDR3 has 15 amino acids.

The chain has TRBV7-9 and TRBJ1-1; TCRdb selects TRBD1, and the lack of DNA leaves this call unchecked. Germline V gene lookup returns CDR1 SEHNR and CDR2 FQNEAQ (reference sequence). The CDR3 consists of 16 residues. CDR3 protein: CASSHLTGGMNTEAFF.

This sequence joins TRBV12-3 or TRBV12-4 and TRBJ2-7; the D call of TRBD2 rests on TCRdb alone, since no DNA is present to check it. The CDR3 is 15 amino acids. CDR3 amino acids: CASRETSGGLYEQYF.

The chain uses TRBV7-9 and TRBJ2-1; the D call from TCRdb, TRBD1, cannot be confirmed without DNA. The CDR3 extends over 15 amino acids. Germline CDR1 is SEHNR and CDR2 is FQNEAQ (reference sequence). Here the CDR3 reads CASSVQGSSYNEQFF.